Below are 20 T cell receptor beta chains sequenced from a single sample in a study of chemoradiotherapy in HPV16-positive cancers. Data came from immunoSEQ multiplex PCR; TCRdb stores just in-frame clones and leaves some out. Of 1,000 to 1,500 clones in the sample, roughly 88% were seen once. Sequences were derived from tumor tissue, sampled from a patient who underwent chemoradiotherapy. These receptors were obtained from a human donor with HPV-associated anogenital cancer.

This chain connects TRBV2 to TRBJ2-4, with TRBD1 matching over 7 bases. This CDR3 region has 15 residues. CDR1 and CDR2 (germline): SNHLY, FYNNEI. V trimming: 6 bases; J trimming: 6 bases; junction bases outside the gene matches: 11. The CDR3 DNA sequence: TGTGCCAGCAGCCTCTCGACAGGGTCGGGAAACATTCAGTACTTC. Its protein product is CASSLSTGSGNIQYF.

The J gene is TRBJ2-3, the V gene TRBV5-1; no firm D call. V was pared by 2 bases and J by 2 bases, with 12 bases between. CDR1 is SGHRS, CDR2 YFSETQ, per germline. This CDR3 is built from 15 residues. The CDR3 loop is CASSFGGGSTDTQYF. CDR3 nucleotide sequence: TGCGCCAGCAGCTTTGGTGGCGGTTCCACAGATACGCAGTATTTT.

The J gene is TRBJ1-2, the V gene TRBV19; 7 nucleotides match TRBD1. The CDR3 sequence is 15 residues long. Trimming removed 3 bases from V and 4 bases from J; junction bases left unmatched: 8. Per the germline V gene, CDR1 is LNHDA and CDR2 is SQIVND (reference sequence). The CDR3 here is CASSIGRDRSYGYTF. The CDR3 DNA follows: TGTGCCAGTAGTATTGGTCGGGACAGAAGCTATGGCTACACCTTC.

The chain couples TRBV7-8 to TRBJ1-1; no clear D. The CDR3 is 18 residues long. Trimming cost V 0 bases and J 8 bases, with 25 bases left between them. Germline V gene lookup returns CDR1 SGHVS and CDR2 FQNEAQ. The CDR3 nucleotides are TGTGCCAGCAGCTTAGCGTTTGGAAGGGAACAGTGGATGAGCGAAGCTTTCTTT. Translated, it gives CASSLAFGREQWMSEAFF. The full variable domain, completed using reference TRBV7-8 and TRBJ1-1, is GAGVSQSPRYKVAKRGQDVALRCDPISGHVSLFWYQQALGQGPEFLTYFQNEAQLDKSGLPSDRFFAERPEGSVSTLKIQRTQQEDSAVYLCASSLAFGREQWMSEAFFGQGTRLTVV.

The rearrangement links TRBV5-1 to TRBJ1-6, with a possible D match to TRBD1 (5 bases). Germline loops: CDR1 SGHRS, CDR2 YFSETQ. V was cut by 6 bases and J by 6 bases, with 10 bases left in between. The CDR3 length is 13 residues. The CDR3 spells CASNDGGNSPLHF. The CDR3 DNA reads TGCGCCAGCAACGACGGGGGTAATTCACCCCTCCACTTT. The whole variable domain, remainder taken from reference TRBV5-1 and TRBJ1-6, is KAGVTQTPRYLIKTRGQQVTLSCSPISGHRSVSWYQQTPGQGLQFLFEYFSETQRNKGNFPGRFSGRQFSNSRSEMNVSTLELGDSALYLCASNDGGNSPLHFGNGTRLTVT.

The chain uses TRBV5-4 and TRBJ2-7; D remains unclear. From germline, CDR1 is SGHNT and CDR2 YYREEE (reference sequence). V was trimmed by 0 bases and J by 4 bases, leaving 11 bases between them. The CDR3 sequence is 14 residues long. CDR3 residues: CASSLEVGRYEQYF. The CDR3 region has the DNA TGTGCCAGCAGCTTGGAGGTGGGTAGATACGAGCAGTACTTC.

The rearrangement joins TRBV2 to TRBJ2-6; D is undetermined. V was shortened by 3 bases and J by 0 bases, with 3 bases between the two germline ends. This CDR3 region has 14 residues. Germline V CDR1 and CDR2: SNHLY, FYNNEI. CDR3 DNA sequence: TGTGCCAGCAGTGACCCCTCTGGGGCCAACGTCCTGACTTTC. This gives the protein CASSDPSGANVLTF.

This clone showed up just once. V is TRBV9 and J is TRBJ1-2; D possibly corresponds to TRBD1 (6 bases). This CDR3 region has 15 residues. V lost 3 bases to trimming and J lost 6 bases, with 18 bases between them. Germline V gives CDR1 SGDLS, CDR2 YYNGEE. CDR3: CASSDGRGGRNGYTF. Written as DNA, the CDR3 is TGTGCCAGCAGCGACGGGAGGGGGGGAAGGAATGGCTACACCTTC.

V and J are TRBV4-3 and TRBJ2-3; TRBD1 agrees at 7 bases. This CDR3 has 13 amino acids. V lost 1 base, J lost 8 bases, and 3 bases stayed unmatched. CDR1 is LGHNA, CDR2 YSLEER, per germline. CDR3 coding DNA: TGCGCCAGCAGCCAAGGTCACAGGGGTACGCAGTATTTT. This codes for CASSQGHRGTQYF.

This chain links TRBV28 with TRBJ2-3; 9 bases line up with TRBD1. Germline trimming cut 6 bases from V and 3 bases from J; bases unmatched to any gene: 10. The germline gives CDR1 MDHEN, CDR2 SYDVKM. The CDR3 length is 16 residues. DNA for the CDR3: TGTGCCAGCAGGCCTCCGGGACAGGGTAGTACAGATACGCAGTATTTT. This gives the protein CASRPPGQGSTDTQYF.

The gene calls are TRBV19 and TRBJ2-2; TRBD2 matches 7 bases. CDR1 LNHDA and CDR2 SQIVND come from the germline V gene (reference sequence). CDR3 length: 15 amino acids. Trimming cost V 3 bases and J 4 bases; bases outside gene matches: 5. The CDR3 bases are TGTGCCAGTAGTATTGGGGGAGGGTTCACCGGGGAGCTGTTTTTT. Amino acids: CASSIGGGFTGELFF.

V is TRBV5-8 and J is TRBJ2-7; D uncertain. The CDR3 has 13 amino acids. The germline CDR1 and CDR2 sequences are SGHTS and YDEGEE. V lost 1 base, J lost 6 bases, and 11 bases lay in between. The CDR3 sequence is CASSLWGRGEQYF. The CDR3 coding sequence is TGTGCCAGCAGCTTGTGGGGTCGTGGCGAGCAGTACTTC. Full variable domain (missing parts from reference TRBV5-8 and TRBJ2-7): EAGVTQSPTHLIKTRGQQATLRCSPISGHTSVYWYQQALGLGLQFLLWYDEGEERNRGNFPPRFSGRQFPNYSSELNVNALELEDSALYLCASSLWGRGEQYFGPGTRLTVT.

The chain has TRBV2 and TRBJ2-3; TRBD1 might be the D (6 bases). Germline V CDR1 and CDR2: SNHLY, FYNNEI. This CDR3 contains 15 residues. The V end lost 3 bases, the J end lost 0 bases, and 10 bases lay between the germline ends. CDR3 amino acids: CASSEGTLSTDTQYF. The CDR3 coding sequence is TGTGCCAGCAGTGAGGGGACACTAAGCACAGATACGCAGTATTTT.

The chain uses TRBV5-1 and TRBJ2-2; 8 positions agree with TRBD2. The V and J ends lost 3 bases and 6 bases, in that order; junction bases with no gene match: 7. Germline assignment: CDR1 SGHRS and CDR2 YFSETQ. The CDR3 covers 15 residues. CDR3 sequence: CASSSSGRGSGELFF. CDR3 nucleotides: TGCGCCAGCAGCTCCAGCGGGAGAGGATCCGGGGAGCTGTTTTTT.

The gene calls are TRBV7-9 and TRBJ2-7, with a weak D call TRBD2 (5 bases). This CDR3 has 12 residues. Trimming took 5 bases from V and 6 from J, leaving 11 bases between them. CDR1 is SEHNR, CDR2 FQNEAQ, per germline (reference sequence). The CDR3 protein is CASSPPGSEQYF. CDR3 sequence (DNA): TGTGCCAGCAGCCCCCCTGGGAGCGAGCAGTACTTC.

The chain has TRBV2 and TRBJ2-1; D gene uncertain. CDR3 length equals 12 residues. CDR1 and CDR2 (germline): SNHLY, FYNNEI. V shed 1 base and J shed 7 bases, with 5 bases lying between them. CDR3 region: CASSEEGNEQFF. The DNA of the CDR3 is TGTGCCAGCAGTGAAGAAGGGAATGAGCAGTTCTTC.

Remarks on this clone: Its ends do not fully match the called genes, so a read error is possible. J is TRBJ2-1 and V is TRBV5-1; D is possibly TRBD2 (6 bases). The CDR3 totals 15 residues. Looked up from germline, CDR1 is SGHRS and CDR2 is YFSETQ. The CDR3, as DNA: TGCGCCAGCAGTTTGGTGACTAGTTCTTACAATGAGCAGTTCTTC. Its translation: CASSLVTSSYNEQFF. The variable domain in full, with the rest retrieved from reference TRBV5-1 and TRBJ2-1, is KAGVTQTPRYLIKTRGQQVTLSCSPISGHRSVSWYQQTPGQGLQFLFEYFSETQRNKGNFPGRFSGRQFSNSRSEMNVSTLELGDSALYLCASSLVTSSYNEQFFGPGTRLTVL.

The chain uses TRBV28 and TRBJ2-7; D not certain. Germline CDR1 reads MDHEN; CDR2 reads SYDVKM. This CDR3 spans 11 amino acids. V lost 3 bases and J lost 1, with 1 base in between. CDR3 region: CASSFSYEQYF. Here the CDR3 DNA reads TGTGCCAGCAGTTTTTCCTACGAGCAGTACTTC.

This clone was detected only once. The chain combines TRBV30 with TRBJ2-4; tentatively, D is TRBD2 (6 bases). V lost 0 bases and J 3 bases, leaving 12 bases between the germline ends. The V gene's germline CDR1 is GTSNPN and CDR2 SVGIG (reference sequence). The CDR3 spans 15 residues. The CDR3 loop is CAWSVVRGGKNIQYF. For the CDR3, the DNA is TGTGCCTGGAGTGTAGTGCGGGGAGGCAAAAACATTCAGTACTTC. The full variable domain, with the rest looked up from reference TRBV30 and TRBJ2-4, is SQTIHQWPATLVQPVGSPLSLECTVEGTSNPNLYWYRQAAGRGLQLLFYSVGIGQISSEVPQNLSASRPQDRQFILSSKKLLLSDSGFYLCAWSVVRGGKNIQYFGAGTRLSVL.

V gene TRBV5-6 combines with J gene TRBJ1-6; 8 bases are shared with TRBD1. The length of the CDR3 is 15 residues. The V and J ends lost 0 bases and 7 bases, in that order; junction bases with no gene match: 3. Germline V gene lookup returns CDR1 SGHDT and CDR2 YYEEEE. The CDR3 coding sequence is TGTGCCAGCAGCTTGGAGGACAGGGAAAATTCACCCCTCCACTTT. Protein product: CASSLEDRENSPLHF.